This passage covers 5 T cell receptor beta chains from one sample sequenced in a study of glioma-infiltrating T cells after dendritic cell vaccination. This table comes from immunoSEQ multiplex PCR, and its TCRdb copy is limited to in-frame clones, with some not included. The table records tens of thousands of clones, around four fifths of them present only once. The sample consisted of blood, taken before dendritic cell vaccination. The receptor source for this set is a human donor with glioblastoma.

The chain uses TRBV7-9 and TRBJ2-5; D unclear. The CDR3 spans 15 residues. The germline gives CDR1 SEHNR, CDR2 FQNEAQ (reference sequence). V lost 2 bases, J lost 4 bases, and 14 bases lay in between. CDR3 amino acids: CASSLTLGVRETQYF. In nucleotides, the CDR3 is TGTGCCAGCAGCTTAACCCTTGGAGTCAGAGAGACCCAGTACTTC.

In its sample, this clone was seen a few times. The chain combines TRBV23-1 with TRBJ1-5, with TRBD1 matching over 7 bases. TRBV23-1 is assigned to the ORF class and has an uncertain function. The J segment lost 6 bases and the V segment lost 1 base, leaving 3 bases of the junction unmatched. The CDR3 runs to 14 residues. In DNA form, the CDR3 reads TGCGCCAGCAGTCAATTAGGGGGCTGTCAGCCCCAGCATTTT. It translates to CASSQLGGCQPQHF.

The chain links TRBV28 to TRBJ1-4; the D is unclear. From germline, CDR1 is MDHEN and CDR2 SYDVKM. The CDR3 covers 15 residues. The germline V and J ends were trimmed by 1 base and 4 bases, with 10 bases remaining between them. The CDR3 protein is CASSLSGPINEKLFF. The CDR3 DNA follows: TGTGCCAGCAGTTTATCAGGCCCGATTAATGAAAAACTGTTTTTT.

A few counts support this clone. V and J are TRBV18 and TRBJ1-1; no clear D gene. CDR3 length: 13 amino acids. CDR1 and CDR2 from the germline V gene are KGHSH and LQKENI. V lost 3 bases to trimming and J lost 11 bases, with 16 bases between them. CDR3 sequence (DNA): TGTGCCAGCTCACCGCCCTTCTCCGGGAGGGCTTTCTTT. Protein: CASSPPFSGRAFF.

The CDR3 sequence is CAWSVTVNTEAFF. As DNA, the CDR3 is TGTGCCTGGAGTGTGACAGTGAACACTGAAGCTTTCTTT. The gene calls are TRBV30 and TRBJ1-1; a weak D match, TRBD1 (5 bases). Germline CDR1 reads GTSNPN; CDR2 reads SVGIG (reference sequence). The CDR3 spans 13 residues. Trimming stripped 0 bases from V and 0 bases from J, with 5 bases between.